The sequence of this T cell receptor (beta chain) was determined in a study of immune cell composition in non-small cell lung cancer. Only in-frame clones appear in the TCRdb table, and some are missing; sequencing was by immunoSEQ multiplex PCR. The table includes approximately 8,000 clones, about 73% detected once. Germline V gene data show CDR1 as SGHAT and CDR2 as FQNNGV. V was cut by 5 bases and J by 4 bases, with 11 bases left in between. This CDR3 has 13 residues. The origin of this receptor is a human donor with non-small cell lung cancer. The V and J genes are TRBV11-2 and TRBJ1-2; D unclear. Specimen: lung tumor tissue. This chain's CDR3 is CASSQEVIYGYTF. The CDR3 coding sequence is TGTGCCAGCAGCCAAGAGGTGATCTATGGCTACACCTTC.